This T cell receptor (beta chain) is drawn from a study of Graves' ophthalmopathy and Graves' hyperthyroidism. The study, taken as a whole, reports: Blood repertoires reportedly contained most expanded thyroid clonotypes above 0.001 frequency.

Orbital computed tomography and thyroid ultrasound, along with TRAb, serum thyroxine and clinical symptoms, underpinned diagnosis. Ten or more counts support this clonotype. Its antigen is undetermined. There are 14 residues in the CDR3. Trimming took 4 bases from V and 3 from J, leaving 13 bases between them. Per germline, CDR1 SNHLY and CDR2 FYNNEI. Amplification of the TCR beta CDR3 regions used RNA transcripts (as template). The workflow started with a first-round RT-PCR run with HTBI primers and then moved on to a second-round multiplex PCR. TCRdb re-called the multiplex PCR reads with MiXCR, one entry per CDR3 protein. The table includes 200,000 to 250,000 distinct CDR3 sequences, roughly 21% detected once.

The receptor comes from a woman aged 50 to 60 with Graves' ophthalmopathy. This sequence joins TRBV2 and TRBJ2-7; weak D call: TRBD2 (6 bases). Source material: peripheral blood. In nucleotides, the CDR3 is TGTGCCAGCAGTGGAGCACCGGGGGTCTACGAGCAGTACTTC. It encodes CASSGAPGVYEQYF.